This T cell receptor (beta chain) was identified in a study of CD8 T cells in Susac syndrome. The germline gives CDR1 ENHRY, CDR2 SYGVKD. The V gene end was trimmed by 6 bases and the J gene end by 0 bases; junction bases not matched to a gene: 3. This CDR3 has 14 residues. RNA was extracted with the RNeasy kit, and a quantity of about 0.45 to 1 ug was reverse transcribed using random hexamers. The authors amplified TCR beta CDR3 across 54 Vbeta and 13 Jbeta using immunoSEQ multiplex PCR. TCRdb re-derived calls from the immunoSEQ multiplex PCR reads in MiXCR, one entry per CDR3 protein. This table has 140,000 or so distinct CDR3 sequences, approximately 94% appearing once.

This TCR came from a human donor in good health. V usage is TRBV10-3 and J usage is TRBJ1-1; TRBD1 aligns across 8 bases. The sequenced sample consisted of CD4+ T cells from PBMCs. The chain's CDR3 is CAIRADRVNTEAFF. The CDR3 DNA is TGTGCCATCAGGGCGGACAGGGTGAACACTGAAGCTTTCTTT.